A selection of T cell receptor beta chains follows, all from one sample in a study of T cells after yellow fever vaccination. TCRdb independently ran MiXCR on the 5' RACE reads; one entry per CDR3 protein. The sample yields 300,000 to 350,000 distinct CDR3 sequences, roughly 8.3% seen once. The material sequenced was PBMCs, taken about 49 days after the first yellow fever vaccination. Receptors originate from a man between 18 and 29 years old who received the YFV17D yellow fever vaccine. The CDR3 runs from the conserved cysteine through the conserved F or W. The D gene is left open where the match is weak. A row's size may be missing; if present it is once, few, many or a size class.

v_gene	j_gene	d_gene	abundance	CDR3aa	CDR3nt
TRBV11-2	TRBJ1-2	NA	few	CASSSPRGSHGYTF	TGTGCCAGCAGCTCCCCCAGAGGTAGCCATGGCTACACCTTC
TRBV7-2	TRBJ2-3	TRBD2	many	CAGTSGITDTQYF	TGTGCCGGGACTAGCGGGATCACAGATACGCAGTATTTT
TRBV14	TRBJ2-1	NA	NA	CASSQLGGSYNEQFF	TGTGCCAGCAGCCAACTTGGGGGCTCCTACAATGAGCAGTTCTTC
TRBV7-3	TRBJ2-1	TRBD2	NA	CASSLVAGGLTEQFF	TGTGCCAGCAGCTTAGTAGCGGGGGGGCTAACTGAGCAGTTCTTC
TRBV20-1	TRBJ2-7	TRBD2	NA	CSARDGLAGGYYEQYF	TGCAGTGCTAGAGATGGGTTGGCGGGGGGCTACTACGAGCAGTACTTC
TRBV25-1	TRBJ2-3	NA	few	CASSDVNDTQYF	TGTGCCAGCAGTGACGTAAACGATACGCAGTATTTT
TRBV20-1	TRBJ2-7	NA	NA	CSARYREYEQYF	TGCAGTGCTAGGTACAGGGAATACGAGCAGTACTTC
TRBV12-5	TRBJ1-2	NA	NA	CASGLGNEGRDGYTF	TGTGCTAGTGGTTTGGGGAATGAGGGAAGGGATGGCTACACCTTC
TRBV21-1	TRBJ1-5	NA	NA	CASSKVVRRYQPQHF	TGTGCCAGCAGCAAAGTCGTCAGGCGATATCAGCCCCAGCATTTT
TRBV27	TRBJ1-5	NA	NA	CASHSRRRGSHQPQHF	TGTGCCAGCCACTCCCGGCGCAGGGGTAGTCACCAGCCCCAGCATTTT
TRBV4-2	TRBJ2-2	NA	many	CASSRPTEGTGELFF	TGTGCCAGCAGCCGGCCAACGGAGGGCACCGGGGAGCTGTTTTTT
TRBV5-6	TRBJ1-3	NA	few	CASSYEGVAVGNTIYF	TGTGCCAGCAGCTATGAGGGGGTTGCGGTTGGAAACACCATATATTTT
TRBV11-2	TRBJ2-2	TRBD2	NA	CASTHGLAGKNTGELIF	TGTGCCAGCACCCATGGACTAGCGGGGAAGAACACCGGGGAGCTGATTTTT
TRBV29-1	TRBJ2-5	TRBD1	NA	CSAQWRDRGLF	TGCAGCGCCCAGTGGCGGGACAGGGGGCTTTTC
TRBV2	TRBJ2-4	NA	few	CASSEPGANIQYF	TGTGCCAGCAGTGAACCCGGGGCCAACATTCAGTACTTC
TRBV4-2	TRBJ1-1	NA	NA	CASSQEPGLRYTEAFF	TGTGCCAGCAGCCAAGAACCAGGGTTACGGTACACTGAAGCTTTCTTT
TRBV5-1	TRBJ2-5	TRBD1	NA	CASSLTRGTGTQETQYF	TGCGCCAGCAGCTTAACCCGTGGGACAGGGACCCAAGAGACCCAGTACTTC
TRBV7-9	TRBJ1-1	TRBD1	few	CASRCWDSTCTEAFF	TGTGCCAGCAGGTGCTGGGACAGTACCTGCACTGAAGCTTTCTTT
TRBV6-2/TRBV6-3	TRBJ1-1	NA	NA	CASYSENTEAFF	TGTGCCAGCTACAGTGAGAACACTGAAGCTTTCTTT
TRBV24-1	TRBJ1-2	TRBD1	NA	CATSDDSTGSYGYTF	TGTGCCACCAGTGACGATTCGACAGGGAGCTATGGCTACACCTTC
TRBV29-1	TRBJ1-1	NA	few	CSAVYTEAFF	TGCAGCGCCGTTTACACTGAAGCTTTCTTT
TRBV12-3/TRBV12-4	TRBJ1-1	NA	many	CASSLRDGTEAFF	TGTGCCAGCAGTCTCAGGGACGGCACTGAAGCTTTCTTT
TRBV9	TRBJ1-1	NA	many	CASSPRGENTEAFF	TGTGCCAGCAGCCCTCGGGGGGAGAACACTGAAGCTTTCTTT
TRBV7-2	TRBJ2-1	TRBD1	many	CASSLRQGSEQFF	TGTGCCAGCAGCTTGCGACAGGGTTCTGAGCAGTTCTTC
TRBV10-3	TRBJ2-6	TRBD1	few	CAISESGRQGVSGANVLTF	TGTGCCATCAGTGAGTCGGGGCGCCAGGGGGTGTCCGGGGCCAACGTCCTGACTTTC
TRBV12-3/TRBV12-4	TRBJ2-1	NA	NA	CASRKSQIRDNEQFF	TGTGCCAGCAGGAAGTCGCAGATCCGGGACAATGAGCAGTTCTTC
TRBV21-1	TRBJ1-5	NA	NA	CASSKRDCNQPQHF	TGTGCCAGCAGCAAGCGGGACTGTAATCAGCCCCAGCATTTT
TRBV20-1	TRBJ1-1	TRBD1	many	CSAATGRTEAFF	TGCAGTGCAGCGACAGGGCGGACTGAAGCTTTCTTT
TRBV12-3/TRBV12-4	TRBJ1-3	NA	NA	CASSPRLTNSGNTIYF	TGTGCCAGCAGTCCTCGCCTCACCAACTCTGGAAACACCATATATTTT
TRBV12-3/TRBV12-4	TRBJ2-7	TRBD2	few	CASSLSLAGAYEQYF	TGTGCCAGCAGTTTATCCCTAGCGGGGGCGTACGAGCAGTACTTC
TRBV24-1	TRBJ2-3	TRBD2	many	CATSGESGGAEDTQYF	TGTGCCACCAGTGGGGAGTCCGGGGGGGCGGAAGATACGCAGTATTTT
TRBV6-2/TRBV6-3	TRBJ2-5	NA	NA	CASRRSGTQYF	TGTGCCAGCAGAAGGAGTGGGACCCAGTACTTC
TRBV5-1	TRBJ2-3	TRBD2	few	CASSLSRLAGGSTDTQYF	TGCGCCAGCAGCTTGAGTCGCTTGGCGGGGGGAAGCACAGATACGCAGTATTTT
TRBV11-2	TRBJ2-3	TRBD2	many	CASSPPLWTSVGTDTQYF	TGTGCCAGCAGCCCCCCATTGTGGACTAGCGTTGGAACAGATACGCAGTATTTT
TRBV7-6	TRBJ2-6	TRBD1	NA	CASSLSWTGLQSGANVLTF	TGTGCCAGCAGCTTATCTTGGACAGGGTTACAATCTGGGGCCAACGTCCTGACTTTC
TRBV4-3	TRBJ2-3	TRBD1	NA	CASSQGRGLDTQYF	TGCGCCAGCAGCCAAGGCAGGGGGCTTGATACGCAGTATTTT
TRBV12-5	TRBJ2-5	NA	few	CASGLTRAPVFETQYF	TGTGCTAGTGGTTTGACTAGGGCCCCGGTATTCGAGACCCAGTACTTC
TRBV20-1	TRBJ2-2	NA	NA	CSVQGEVGELFF	TGCAGTGTCCAGGGGGAGGTCGGGGAGCTGTTTTTT
TRBV5-1	TRBJ2-1	NA	NA	CASSSGALRSYNEQFF	TGCGCCAGCAGCTCCGGAGCCCTTCGCTCCTACAATGAGCAGTTCTTC
TRBV2	TRBJ2-5	TRBD2	NA	CASSAYRRLAGTGVGTQYF	TGTGCCAGCAGCGCATATCGTAGACTAGCGGGGACCGGAGTGGGGACCCAGTACTTC
TRBV13	TRBJ2-3	NA	NA	CASSPTWGDTQYF	TGTGCCAGCAGCCCCACGTGGGGAGATACGCAGTATTTT
TRBV4-1	TRBJ1-3	NA	few	CASSLAQSSGNTIYF	TGCGCCAGCAGCCTAGCACAGAGCTCTGGAAACACCATATATTTT